The 7 T cell receptor beta chains in this list originate from one sample, sequenced in a study of blood T cell repertoires in COVID-19. The protocol was immunoSEQ multiplex PCR, while the TCRdb copy is restricted to in-frame clones and leaves out a portion. The table shows a few hundred thousand clones, with roughly 90% occurring only once. Sequenced: peripheral blood. These receptors all come from a woman in her thirties with COVID-19, enrolled during active disease.

The chain has TRBV7-2 and TRBJ1-1; the D is unclear. CDR1 is SGHTA, CDR2 FQGNSA, per germline. V lost 1 base to trimming and J lost 1 base, with 4 bases between them. CDR3 length: 13 amino acids. The CDR3 protein is CASSLEQNTEAFF. The DNA of the CDR3 is TGTGCCAGCAGCTTAGAACAGAACACTGAAGCTTTCTTT.

The chain recombines TRBV3-1 (or the pseudogene TRBV3-2) with TRBJ1-2; D remains unclear. Between the trimmed V and J ends, which lost 4 bases and 7 bases, there was a span of 16 bases. The CDR3 length is 14 residues. Germline V lookup: CDR1 LGHDT, CDR2 YNNKEL (reference sequence). CDR3 sequence (DNA): TGTGCCAGCAGCCCACCGTCCGGGTACTTTGGCTACACCTTC. Translating gives CASSPPSGYFGYTF.

This chain connects TRBV2 to TRBJ2-1; no reliable D call. The V gene lost 6 bases and the J gene lost 0 bases, with 12 bases spanning the gap. Per germline, CDR1 SNHLY and CDR2 FYNNEI. This CDR3 has 15 residues. CDR3 bases: TGTGCCAGCAGCGCTGACAAAAGCTCCTACAATGAGCAGTTCTTC. Its translation: CASSADKSSYNEQFF. Complete variable domain (other parts from reference TRBV2 and TRBJ2-1): EPEVTQTPSHQVTQMGQEVILRCVPISNHLYFYWYRQILGQKVEFLVSFYNNEISEKSEIFDDQFSVERPDGSNFTLKIRSTKLEDSAMYFCASSADKSSYNEQFFGPGTRLTVL.

The chain has TRBV6-1 and TRBJ2-7; TRBD2 aligns across 8 bases. The CDR3 length is 14 residues. Losses at the gene ends were 2 bases for V and 2 bases for J; bases not matched to a gene: 2. Germline V lookup: CDR1 MNHNS, CDR2 SASEGT. For the CDR3, the DNA is TGTGCCAGCAGTGAACTCGGGGGGGCCTACGAGCAGTACGTC. Translation: CASSELGGAYEQYV.

This chain uses TRBV6-5 with TRBJ2-7, with TRBD1 matching over 8 bases. Unmatched junction bases numbered 3, after V lost 11 bases and J lost 0 bases. This CDR3 spans 12 amino acids. Germline loops: CDR1 MNHEY, CDR2 SVGAGI. The CDR3 DNA reads TGTGCCCTACAGGGGGTCTCCTACGAGCAGTACTTC. This sequence encodes CALQGVSYEQYF.

The chain is built from TRBV7-4 and TRBJ2-5; D call uncertain. CDR3 size: 9 residues. CDR1 is SGHVT, CDR2 SQSDAQ, per germline. Written as DNA, the CDR3 is TGTCAGATTCGAGAGACCCAGTACTTC. It yields the protein CQIRETQYF. The entire variable domain, with the rest obtained from reference TRBV7-4 and TRBJ2-5, is as follows: GAGVSQSPRYKVAKRGRDVALRCDSISGHVTLYWYRQTLGQGSEVLTYSQSDAQRDKSGRPSGRFSAERPERSVSTLKIQRTEQGDSAVYLCQIRETQYFGPGTRLLVL.

V is TRBV30 and J is TRBJ2-7; tentative D call: TRBD1 (6 bases). Germline V lookup: CDR1 GTSNPN, CDR2 SVGIG (reference sequence). The V and J ends lost 2 bases and 1 base respectively, with 9 bases between them. This CDR3 is built from 13 residues. CDR3 residues: CAWSKDRSYEQYF. In DNA, the CDR3 is TGTGCCTGGAGTAAAGACAGGTCCTACGAGCAGTACTTC.